The rows below give T cell receptor beta chains drawn from one sample of a study of OX40 agonist ivuxolimab in advanced cancers. Profiling relied on immunoSEQ multiplex PCR, and the TCRdb table lists in-frame clones only, not all of them. The data show about 87,000 clones, just under 90% seen once. Specimen: CD4+ or CD8+ T cells sorted from blood, collected in a trial of the OX40 agonist ivuxolimab. All receptors come from an adult with an advanced solid tumor such as melanoma, head and neck, liver or kidney cancer. CDR3s include the opening cysteine and the closing phenylalanine or tryptophan. Size is omitted from some rows. Given values are once, few, many or a class for expanded clones.

v_call,j_call,clone_size,cdr3_aa
TRBV6-5,TRBJ1-2,-,CASSDQRGAGYTF
TRBV7-9,TRBJ2-2,-,CASSLNSPGSGELFF
TRBV5-8,TRBJ1-2,-,CASSLGRQGGHGYTF
TRBV6-1,TRBJ2-7,-,CATQGGQGPEQYF
TRBV7-8,TRBJ1-4,few,CASSPLSATNEKLFF
TRBV5-4,TRBJ2-7,-,CASSPGLAGDEQYF
TRBV14,TRBJ1-2,-,CASSQDRRAYGYTF
TRBV7-2,TRBJ2-7,-,CASSLGVEQYF
TRBV9,TRBJ2-2,-,CASSVVSGTGELFF
TRBV18,TRBJ2-2,-,CASSPLDKPADTGELFF
TRBV5-1,TRBJ2-7,once,CASSVGQGTREQYF
TRBV21-1,TRBJ2-3,-,CASSRSSGIRGTDTQYF
TRBV5-1,TRBJ2-6,once,CASSLGVGPIGSGANVLTF
TRBV5-1,TRBJ1-1,-,CASRLRGQGTEAFF
TRBV7-2,TRBJ2-1,-,CASSEERRGGNEQFF
TRBV7-9,TRBJ1-2,-,CASSLAEGQGSRYTF
TRBV29-1,TRBJ2-1,-,CSIMGTKGHNEQFF
TRBV14,TRBJ1-4,-,CASSQLGQINEKLFF
TRBV6-5,TRBJ2-1,-,CASRLAGGYNEQFF
TRBV4-2,TRBJ1-2,-,CASSQGDRVGYTF
TRBV2,TRBJ2-7,once,CASRPPPWTSPSSYEQYF
TRBV9,TRBJ2-3,-,CASSVEGGSDTQYF
TRBV6-5,TRBJ1-2,-,CASSYSYRETYGYTF
TRBV18,TRBJ1-5,-,CASSPTGGVISNQPQHF
TRBV7-9,TRBJ1-2,few,CASSSEIYGYTF
TRBV19,TRBJ1-6,few,CASSDGQGNSPLHF
TRBV7-9,TRBJ2-7,once,CASSRGPPPYEQYF
TRBV6-5,TRBJ1-5,-,CASSREGNQPQHF